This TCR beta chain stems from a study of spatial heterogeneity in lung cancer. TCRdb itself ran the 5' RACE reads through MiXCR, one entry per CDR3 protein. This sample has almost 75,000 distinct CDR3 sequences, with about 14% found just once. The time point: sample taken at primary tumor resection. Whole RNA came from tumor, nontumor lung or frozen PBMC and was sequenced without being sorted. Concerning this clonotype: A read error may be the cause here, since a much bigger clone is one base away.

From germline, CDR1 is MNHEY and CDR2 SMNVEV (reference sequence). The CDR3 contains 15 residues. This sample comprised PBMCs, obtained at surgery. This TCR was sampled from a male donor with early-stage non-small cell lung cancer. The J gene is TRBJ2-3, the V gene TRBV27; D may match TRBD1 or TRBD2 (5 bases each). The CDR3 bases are TGTGTCAGCACCTGGGAAGGGACCGCCACGGGGACGCAGTATTTT. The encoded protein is CVSTWEGTATGTQYF.